This record concerns one T cell receptor (beta chain) sequence. Its antigen is not identified. This specimen belongs to a study of T cell responses to AZD1222 COVID-19 vaccine. Findings of the study overall: Reportedly, nearly half of unique spike TCRs recognized epitopes outside B.1.351/B.1.1.7 mutations.

Trimming at V came to 0 bases and at J to 1 base, leaving 6 bases not matched to a gene. CDR1 and CDR2 (germline): SGHAT, FQNNGV. The CDR3 loop spans 17 amino acids. Here immunoSEQ multiplex PCR was the method, and the copy in TCRdb shows in-frame clones only, minus some. The sample lists 150,000 to 200,000 clones; around 88% were seen once. The receptor's source is an adult who received the AZD1222 COVID-19 vaccine. The chain employs TRBV11-2 and TRBJ1-3; 7 bases align to TRBD1. Sequencing was performed on peripheral blood, taken 28 days after the second AZD1222 dose. For the CDR3, the DNA is TGTGCCAGCAGCTTAGATCTCGGGACAGCTTCTGGAAACACCATATATTTT. Translated: CASSLDLGTASGNTIYF.